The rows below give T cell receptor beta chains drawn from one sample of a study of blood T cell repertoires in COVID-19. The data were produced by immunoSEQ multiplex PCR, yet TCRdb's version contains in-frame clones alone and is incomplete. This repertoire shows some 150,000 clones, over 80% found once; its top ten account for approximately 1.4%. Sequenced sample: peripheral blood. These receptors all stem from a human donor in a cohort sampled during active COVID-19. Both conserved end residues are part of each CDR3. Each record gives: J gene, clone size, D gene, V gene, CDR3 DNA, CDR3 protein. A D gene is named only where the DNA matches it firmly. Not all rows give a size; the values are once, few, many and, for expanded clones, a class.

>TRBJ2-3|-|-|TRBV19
TGTGCCAGTAGTGGCACTCGGGAGAGCGGCACAGATACGCAGTATTTT
CASSGTRESGTDTQYF
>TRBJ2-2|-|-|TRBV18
TGTGCCAGCTCACCAATGAGGGCAGACGGGGAGCTGTTTTTT
CASSPMRADGELFF
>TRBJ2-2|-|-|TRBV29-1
TGCAGCGCCGGCGGGCTAGCGCTCACCGGGGAGCTGTTTTTT
CSAGGLALTGELFF
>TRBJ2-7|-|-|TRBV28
TGTGCCAGCAGTTTAGGTGAAACAGGCCGCAAGCAGTACTTC
CASSLGETGRKQYF
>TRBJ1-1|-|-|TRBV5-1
TGCGCCAGCAGCTTGGTTGCGGCAGAGCTCACTGAAGCTTTCTTT
CASSLVAAELTEAFF
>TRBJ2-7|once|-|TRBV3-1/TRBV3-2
TGTGCCAGCACCTCCGGCGGGACGTACGAGCAGTACTTC
CASTSGGTYEQYF
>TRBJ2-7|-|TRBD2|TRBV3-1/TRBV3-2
TGTGCCAGCAGCCATTTTCTGTGCTGGACTAGCGGGAGGGCGCGGTACGAGCAGTACTTC
CASSHFLCWTSGRARYEQYF
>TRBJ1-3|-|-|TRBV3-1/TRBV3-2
TGTGCCAGCAGCCAAATAGCCCGAAACACCATATATTTT
CASSQIARNTIYF
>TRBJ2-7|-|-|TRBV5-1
TGCGCCAGCAGCTTGGCAACCGGGACTCAGCCCTACGAGCAGTACTTC
CASSLATGTQPYEQYF
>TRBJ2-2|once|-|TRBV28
TGTGCCAGCAGTTCAGGCACTTACACCGGGGAGCTGTTTTTT
CASSSGTYTGELFF
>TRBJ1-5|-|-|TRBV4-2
TGTGCCAGCAGCCAAGCACAGGGTTCAGTAGTTCAGCCCCAGCATTTT
CASSQAQGSVVQPQHF
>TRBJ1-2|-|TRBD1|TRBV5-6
TGTGCCAGCAGACGTTACAGGGGGCCACTTTCTTATGGCTACACCTTC
CASRRYRGPLSYGYTF
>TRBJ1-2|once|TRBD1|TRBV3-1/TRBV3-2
TGTGCCAGCAGCCAGTTAAGGGGGCGAGGCTACACCTTC
CASSQLRGRGYTF
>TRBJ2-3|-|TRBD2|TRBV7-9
TGTGCCAGCAGCTTAGTTAGCGGGAGAGATACGCAGTATTTT
CASSLVSGRDTQYF
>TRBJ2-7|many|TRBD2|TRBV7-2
TGTGCCAGCAGCTTAGTGGTGGCGGGAGGGCCTAACGACGAGCAGTACTTC
CASSLVVAGGPNDEQYF
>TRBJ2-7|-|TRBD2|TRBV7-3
TGTGCCAGCAGCTCGCAGGGAGGGCCGTACTACGAGCAGTACTTC
CASSSQGGPYYEQYF
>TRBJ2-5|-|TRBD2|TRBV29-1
TGCAGCGTTGAGTCGGGAGGGCCTCCAGAGACCCAGTACTTC
CSVESGGPPETQYF
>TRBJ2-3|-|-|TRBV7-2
TGTGCCAGCAGCTCCTCGAGGCGGGATACGCAGTATTTT
CASSSSRRDTQYF
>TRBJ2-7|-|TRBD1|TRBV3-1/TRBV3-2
TGTGCCAGCAGCTCCCCCTCGACAGGGATCTACGAGCAGTACTTC
CASSSPSTGIYEQYF
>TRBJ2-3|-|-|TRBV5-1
TGCGCCAGCAGCCAGGGACTCAGCACAGATACGCAGTATTTT
CASSQGLSTDTQYF
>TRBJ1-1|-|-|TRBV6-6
TGTGCCAGCAGTTTCGGCGAAGTGATCGGGGCTTTCTTT
CASSFGEVIGAFF
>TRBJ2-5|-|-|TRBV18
TGTGCCAGCTCACAAGACAGTAACCAAGAGACCCAGTACTTC
CASSQDSNQETQYF
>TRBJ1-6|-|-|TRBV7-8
TGTGCCAGCAGCCAAGAAGGTTTCGGGGTTAATTCACCCCTCCACTTT
CASSQEGFGVNSPLHF
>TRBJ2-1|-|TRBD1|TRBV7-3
TGTGCCAGCAGCCCGGGACAGGGGAGGGTCAATGAGCAGTTCTTC
CASSPGQGRVNEQFF
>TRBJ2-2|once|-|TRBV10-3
TGTGCCATCAGTGAGATCGGAGCGGTCGGGGAGCTGTTTTTT
CAISEIGAVGELFF
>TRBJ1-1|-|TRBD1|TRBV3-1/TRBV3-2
TGTGCCAGCAGCCAAGGACAGGGGATAACTGAAGCTTTCTTT
CASSQGQGITEAFF
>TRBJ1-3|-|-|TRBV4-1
TGCGCCAGCAGCCAAGAGTGGAGAACTGTCTCTGGAAACACCATATATTTT
CASSQEWRTVSGNTIYF
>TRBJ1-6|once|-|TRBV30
TGTGCCTTTCGAAGAGGGGGAAGTTTTTCACCCCTCCACTTT
CAFRRGGSFSPLHF
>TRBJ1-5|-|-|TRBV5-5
TGTGCCAGCAGCTTGGGGGACTCCAGTTGGCCCCAGCATTTT
CASSLGDSSWPQHF
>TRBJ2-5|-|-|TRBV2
TGTGCCAGCAGTGAGGACAGATTCCAAGAGACCCAGTACTTC
CASSEDRFQETQYF
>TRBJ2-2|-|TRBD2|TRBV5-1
TGCGCCAGCAGCCTTAGCGGGTCGAACACCGGGGAGCTGTTTTTT
CASSLSGSNTGELFF
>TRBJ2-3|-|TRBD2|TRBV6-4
TGTGCCAGCGGTGCCACTAGCGGGAGGGCAGATACGCAGTATTTT
CASGATSGRADTQYF
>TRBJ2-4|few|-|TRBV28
TGTGCCAGCAACCTGCGGTCCGTGAACATTCAGTACTTC
CASNLRSVNIQYF
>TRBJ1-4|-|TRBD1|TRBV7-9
TGTGCCAGCAGTCCTACGGGACAGTTTGAAAAACTGTTTTTT
CASSPTGQFEKLFF
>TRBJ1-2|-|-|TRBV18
TGTGCCAGCTCACCCGGTCGCGGCGGCTATGGCTACACCTTC
CASSPGRGGYGYTF
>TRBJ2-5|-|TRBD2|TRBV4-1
TGCGCCAGCAGCCCTCTCTTCTGGAGGGCGGGAGGGCCAGAGACCCAGTACTTC
CASSPLFWRAGGPETQYF
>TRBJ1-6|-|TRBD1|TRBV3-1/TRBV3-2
TGTGCCAGCAGCTTAGGACAGGCTTCACCCCTCCACTTT
CASSLGQASPLHF
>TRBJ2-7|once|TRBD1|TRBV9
TGTGCCAGCAGCGTATTGGACAGGGGGCCCTACGAGCAGTACTTC
CASSVLDRGPYEQYF
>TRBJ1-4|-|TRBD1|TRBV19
TGTGCCAGTAGTATTACAGGGACAGGCGAAAAACTGTTTTTT
CASSITGTGEKLFF
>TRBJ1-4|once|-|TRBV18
TGTGCCAGCTCACCAGGGAGCAATGAAAAACTGTTTTTT
CASSPGSNEKLFF
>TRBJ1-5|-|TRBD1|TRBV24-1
TGTGCCACCAGTGATCGGACAGGGGCCCAGACAGATAGCAATCAGCCCCAGCATTTT
CATSDRTGAQTDSNQPQHF
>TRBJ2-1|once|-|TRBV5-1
TGCGCCAGCAGCTCCCCTACTTTCAATGAGCAGTTCTTC
CASSSPTFNEQFF
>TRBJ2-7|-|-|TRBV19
TGTGCCAGTACTCAAGGGACTTCTTTCTCCCACGAGCAGTACTTC
CASTQGTSFSHEQYF
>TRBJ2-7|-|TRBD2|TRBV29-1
TGCAGCGCTGGTGGGGGAGGGGAGCAGTACTTC
CSAGGGGEQYF
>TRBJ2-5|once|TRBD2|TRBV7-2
TGTGCCAGCAGCCTGAGGACTAGCTTAGAAGAGACCCAGTACTTC
CASSLRTSLEETQYF
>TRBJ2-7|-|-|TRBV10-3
TGTGCCATCGGAGGGGCGGGAACGTACGAGCAGTACTTC
CAIGGAGTYEQYF
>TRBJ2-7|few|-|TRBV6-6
TGTGCCAGCAGTTACCCCCAGATAAACTACGAGCAGTACTTC
CASSYPQINYEQYF
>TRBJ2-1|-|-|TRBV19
TGTGCCAGTAGTATCTTGGAGGCAGGCTCCTACAATGAGCAGTTCTTC
CASSILEAGSYNEQFF
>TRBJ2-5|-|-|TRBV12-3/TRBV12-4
TGTGCCAGCAGTTTAGACAGGGAAGAGACCCAGTACTTC
CASSLDREETQYF
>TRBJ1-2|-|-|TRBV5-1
TGCGCCAGTCGGGACATCCCGGGGAGCTATGGCTACACCTTC
CASRDIPGSYGYTF
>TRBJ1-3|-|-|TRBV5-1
TGCGCCAGCAGCTTGGAACTGAACACCATATATTTT
CASSLELNTIYF